This TCR beta chain was recorded in a study of patients and donors after allogeneic stem cell transplantation. TCRdb re-called the RT-PCR reads through MiXCR, storing one row per CDR3 protein. This sample has about a million distinct CDR3 sequences, with around 17% found just once. Sequenced sample: blood, either unsorted or a sorted T cell fraction (not recorded which). The sequence was obtained from a human donor who was either an allogeneic HSCT recipient or a stem cell or donor lymphocyte infusion donor (not recorded which). It is not recorded whose cells these are; they may come from a transplant donor.

The CDR3 DNA is TGTGCCAGCAGTTTTCAGACCGGGGAGCTGTTTTTT. It is translated as CASSFQTGELFF. This chain joins TRBV12-3 or TRBV12-4 and TRBJ2-2, with D hard to call. The CDR3 is 12 amino acids. The ends were cut back, 3 bases at V and 5 bases at J, with 4 bases in the middle.